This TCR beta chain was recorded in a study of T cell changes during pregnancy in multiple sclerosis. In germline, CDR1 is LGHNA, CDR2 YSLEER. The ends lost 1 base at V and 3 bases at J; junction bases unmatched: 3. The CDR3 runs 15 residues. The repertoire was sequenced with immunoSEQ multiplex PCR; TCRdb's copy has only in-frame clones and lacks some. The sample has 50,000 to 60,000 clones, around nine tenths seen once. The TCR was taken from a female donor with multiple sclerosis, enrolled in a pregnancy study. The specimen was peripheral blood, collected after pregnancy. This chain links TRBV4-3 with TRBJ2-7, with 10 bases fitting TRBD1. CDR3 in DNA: TGCGCCAGCAGCCAAGGGGACAGGGGCGACTACGAGCAGTACTTC. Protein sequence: CASSQGDRGDYEQYF.